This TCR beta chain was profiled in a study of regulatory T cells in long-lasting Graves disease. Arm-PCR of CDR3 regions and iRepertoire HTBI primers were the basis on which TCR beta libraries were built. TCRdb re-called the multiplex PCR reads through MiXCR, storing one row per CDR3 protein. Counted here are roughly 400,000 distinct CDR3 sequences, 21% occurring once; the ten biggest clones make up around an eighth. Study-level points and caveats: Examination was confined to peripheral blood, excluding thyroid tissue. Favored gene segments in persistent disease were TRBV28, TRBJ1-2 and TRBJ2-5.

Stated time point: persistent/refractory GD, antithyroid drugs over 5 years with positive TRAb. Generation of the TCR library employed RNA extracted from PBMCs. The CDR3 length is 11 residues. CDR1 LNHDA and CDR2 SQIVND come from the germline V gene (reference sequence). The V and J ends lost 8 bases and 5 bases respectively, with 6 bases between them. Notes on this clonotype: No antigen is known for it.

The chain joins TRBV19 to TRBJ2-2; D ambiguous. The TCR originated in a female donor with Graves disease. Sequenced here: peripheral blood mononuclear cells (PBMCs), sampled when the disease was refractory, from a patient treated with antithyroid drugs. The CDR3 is CASCETGELFF. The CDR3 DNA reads TGTGCCAGTTGTGAAACCGGGGAGCTGTTTTTT.